This T cell receptor beta chain appears in the sequencing data of a study of cytomegalovirus exposure and HLA in healthy donors. Broader study findings: Later analysis identified a missense DCLRE1C variant that was linked to TCR beta V- and J-gene trimming. In vitro confirmation showed a few CMV-associated chains to be CMV antigen specific. Being productive about 90% or about 30% of the time was typical of most TCR beta V segments in an earlier analysis. A further, later analysis showed that HLA-associated TCR beta chains (compared with equally common others) were more clonally expanded.

Germline lookup yields CDR1 SGHTS and CDR2 YDEGEE. Deletions cut 0 bases from V and 6 bases from J, with 10 bases between. The CDR3 consists of 14 residues. The PCR had 60 Vbeta and 13 Jbeta primers. The data were produced by immunoSEQ multiplex PCR, yet TCRdb's version contains in-frame clones alone and is incomplete. The sample consists of some 65,000 clones, roughly 70% of them appearing once. About this clone itself: The antigen remains unidentified.

This chain joins TRBV5-8 and TRBJ2-1; D is possibly TRBD1 (6 bases). This clonotype originated in a woman aged 25 to 39 in good health and CMV-seronegative. The sequencing sample was made of PBMCs. CDR3 bases: TGTGCCAGCAGCTTGGTTGTAGGGGGCAATGAGCAGTTCTTC. It yields the protein CASSLVVGGNEQFF.